The 18 T cell receptor beta chains below come from one sample, sequenced in a study of T cells in Graves' hyperthyroidism and ophthalmopathy. It was RNA transcripts that yielded the amplified TCR beta CDR3 regions. The HTBI primer set was used in a first-round RT-PCR of the TCR CDR3. TCRdb itself ran the multiplex PCR reads through MiXCR, one entry per CDR3 protein. The table lists roughly 500,000 distinct CDR3 sequences, around 13% of them singletons. The sample consisted of blood. The receptors stem from a woman in her twenties or thirties with Graves' hyperthyroidism that later progressed to Graves' ophthalmopathy.

This clonotype was recorded at least ten times. The chain carries TRBV11-2 and TRBJ1-1; D not certain. Trimming pared 5 bases from V and 0 bases from J, leaving 7 bases between. The CDR3 is 13 residues long. Germline CDR1 and CDR2: SGHAT and FQNNGV. CDR3 nucleotides: TGTGCCAGCAGCCCGAATATGAACACTGAAGCTTTCTTT. Translation gives CASSPNMNTEAFF.

This clonotype appeared many times. The rearrangement joins TRBV28 to TRBJ1-5, with D possibly matching TRBD1 (6 bases). Germline V gene sequence: CDR1 MDHEN, CDR2 SYDVKM. The V gene lost 3 bases and the J gene lost 0 bases, with 9 bases spanning the gap. The length of the CDR3 is 15 residues. The CDR3 loop is CASSFQGTSNQPQHF. For the CDR3, the DNA is TGTGCCAGCAGTTTTCAGGGGACTAGCAATCAGCCCCAGCATTTT.

This clonotype was counted ten times or more. The chain links TRBV25-1 to TRBJ1-1, with TRBD1 as a possible D gene (5 bases). The CDR3 consists of 18 residues. V was cut by 6 bases and J by 1 base, with 24 bases left in between. From germline, CDR1 is MGHDK and CDR2 SYGVNS. The CDR3 loop is CASRRNGGEGRKNTEAFF. In DNA form, the CDR3 reads TGTGCCAGCAGGAGGAACGGGGGAGAAGGGCGGAAGAACACTGAAGCTTTCTTT. The full variable domain, its missing parts supplied by reference TRBV25-1 and TRBJ1-1, is EADIYQTPRYLVIGTGKKITLECSQTMGHDKMYWYQQDPGMELHLIHYSYGVNSTEKGDLSSESTVSRIRTEHFPLTLESARPSHTSQYLCASRRNGGEGRKNTEAFFGQGTRLTVV.

This clonotype was observed at least ten times. The chain carries TRBV19 and TRBJ2-1, with D uncertain. Trimming removed 1 base at V and 3 bases at J, with 13 bases between. CDR1 and CDR2 from the germline V gene are LNHDA and SQIVND (reference sequence). This CDR3 contains 16 residues. Written as DNA, the CDR3 is TGTGCCAGTAGTATAGCAGCCGGATGGGGCTACAATGAGCAGTTCTTC. It encodes CASSIAAGWGYNEQFF.

With regard to this clonotype: Given the absence of the conserved phenylalanine or tryptophan at the CDR3 end, a read error is likely. The chain has TRBV5-1 and TRBJ1-3; D remains ambiguous. Germline assignment: CDR1 SGHRS and CDR2 YFSETQ. The V gene lost 4 bases and the J gene lost 0 bases, with 11 bases spanning the gap. CDR3 length equals 15 residues. In nucleotides, the CDR3 is TGCGCCAGCAGCGGAGGAGCCGTCTCTGGAAACACCATATATTCT. Translating gives CASSGGAVSGNTIYS.

This clonotype was detected only a few times. The chain carries TRBV19 and TRBJ1-2; the D is unclear. V was shortened by 10 bases and J by 4 bases, with 13 bases between the two germline ends. Germline lookup yields CDR1 LNHDA and CDR2 SQIVND (reference sequence). The CDR3 sequence is 12 residues long. Here the CDR3 reads CATQSQGYGYTF. The DNA of the CDR3 is TGTGCCACCCAATCCCAAGGCTATGGCTACACCTTC.

This clonotype showed up just a few times. J is TRBJ2-3 and V is TRBV6-1, with D unclear. The CDR3 covers 13 residues. Trimming cost V 8 bases and J 0 bases, with 9 bases left between them. CDR1 is MNHNS and CDR2 is SASEGT in the germline V gene. In DNA form, the CDR3 reads TGTGCCAGCGGGTTCTCTAGCACAGATACGCAGTATTTT. Protein: CASGFSSTDTQYF.

This clonotype was recorded once. The junction departs from germline at one end; a sequencing error may be responsible. The J gene is TRBJ2-4, the V gene TRBV28, with D possibly being TRBD1 (5 bases). CDR3 size: 13 residues. The germline CDR1 and CDR2 sequences are MDHEN and SYDVKM. CDR3 loop: CAISGFSKNIHYF. DNA for the CDR3: TGTGCCATCTCAGGGTTTTCCAAAAACATTCATTACTTC.

This clonotype was counted ten times or more. In DNA, the CDR3 is TGTGCCTGGAGCGCGTGGGATAGCAATCAGCCCCAGCATTTT. The encoded protein is CAWSAWDSNQPQHF. The chain carries TRBV30 and TRBJ1-5; D gene unclear. The CDR3 covers 14 residues. V shed 3 bases and J shed 0 bases, with 9 bases lying between them. In germline, CDR1 is GTSNPN, CDR2 SVGIG (reference sequence). The full variable domain, rest sourced from reference TRBV30 and TRBJ1-5, is SQTIHQWPATLVQPVGSPLSLECTVEGTSNPNLYWYRQAAGRGLQLLFYSVGIGQISSEVPQNLSASRPQDRQFILSSKKLLLSDSGFYLCAWSAWDSNQPQHFGDGTRLSIL.

As regards this clonotype: A read error may explain this, as a much larger clone is one base away. The gene calls are TRBV18 and TRBJ1-2, with a weak D call TRBD1 (5 bases). This CDR3 is 15 amino acids long. CDR1 and CDR2 (germline): KGHSH, LQKENI. In nucleotides, the CDR3 is TGTGCCAGCTCACCACCGGGGGATCGGGGCTATGGCCACACCTTC. Translated, it gives CASSPPGDRGYGHTF.

This clonotype has at least ten counts. This rearrangement joins TRBV20-1 to TRBJ1-1, with TRBD1 matching over 10 bases. Germline V gives CDR1 DFQATT, CDR2 SNEGSKA (reference sequence). Trimming removed 6 bases from V and 4 bases from J; junction bases left unmatched: 2. The CDR3 is 12 residues long. In nucleotides, the CDR3 is TGCAGTGCAAGGACAGGGGGCACTGAAGCTTTCTTT. Residues: CSARTGGTEAFF.

This rearrangement joins TRBV19 to TRBJ2-5; D gene uncertain. The CDR3 totals 15 residues. The germline gives CDR1 LNHDA, CDR2 SQIVND (reference sequence). Trimming stripped 1 base from V and 2 bases from J, with 11 bases between. The CDR3 region has the DNA TGTGCCAGTAGTATAGTAAGGACGGATCAAGAGACCCAGTACTTC. It encodes CASSIVRTDQETQYF.

The chain uses TRBV7-9 and TRBJ2-1, with TRBD2 identical over 11 bases. Germline V gene lookup returns CDR1 SEHNR and CDR2 FQNEAQ (reference sequence). The V and J ends lost 4 bases and 7 bases, in that order; junction bases with no gene match: 9. The CDR3 loop spans 16 amino acids. CDR3 amino acids: CASSSRGLAVLNEQFF. As DNA, the CDR3 is TGTGCCAGCAGCTCAAGGGGACTAGCGGTTTTGAATGAGCAGTTCTTC.

This clonotype appeared once. The gene calls are TRBV20-1 and TRBJ2-7; D remains ambiguous. V lost 2 bases and J 7 bases, leaving 9 bases between the germline ends. The CDR3 consists of 11 residues. CDR1 is DFQATT and CDR2 is SNEGSKA in the germline V gene (reference sequence). As DNA, the CDR3 is TGCAGTGCTAGACGTTCGGGTGAGCAGTACTTC. It yields the protein CSARRSGEQYF.

This clonotype was counted between two and nine times. The rearrangement joins TRBV5-4 to TRBJ2-2, with TRBD1 as a possible D gene (5 bases). V was cut by 6 bases and J by 2 bases, with 14 bases left in between. Per germline, CDR1 SGHNT and CDR2 YYREEE (reference sequence). CDR3 length equals 15 residues. The CDR3 reads CASTPQGLNTGELFF. The CDR3 region has the DNA TGTGCCAGCACGCCTCAGGGTTTAAACACCGGGGAGCTGTTTTTT.

The chain carries TRBV24-1 and TRBJ2-5; either TRBD1 or TRBD2 may fit D (5 bases each). The CDR3 extends over 14 amino acids. The germline V gene has CDR1 KGHDR and CDR2 SFDVKD. The V and J ends lost 5 bases and 5 bases respectively, with 14 bases between them. CDR3 protein: CATSGGARWETQYF. The CDR3 DNA sequence: TGTGCCACCAGTGGAGGGGCCCGCTGGGAGACCCAGTACTTC.

The chain joins TRBV7-9 to TRBJ1-1, with a weak D call TRBD1 (6 bases). Germline assignment: CDR1 SEHNR and CDR2 FQNEAQ (reference sequence). CDR3 size: 15 residues. V was cut by 5 bases and J by 0 bases, with 13 bases left in between. The CDR3 sequence: CASSPEGVLNTEAFF. The CDR3, as DNA: TGTGCCAGCAGCCCTGAGGGGGTACTGAACACTGAAGCTTTCTTT. Combining the CDR3 with reference TRBV7-9 and TRBJ1-1 gives the whole variable domain DTGVSQNPRHKITKRGQNVTFRCDPISEHNRLYWYRQTLGQGPEFLTYFQNEAQLEKSRLLSDRFSAERPKGSFSTLEIQRTEQGDSAMYLCASSPEGVLNTEAFFGQGTRLTVV.

This clonotype turned up a few times. For the CDR3, the DNA is TGCAGTGTCCCGGGAGGCGGAGAAGAGACCCAGTACTTC. Translation gives CSVPGGGEETQYF. The gene calls are TRBV20-1 and TRBJ2-5, with TRBD2 matching over 7 bases. V gave up 7 bases and J gave up 3 bases; unmatched junction bases: 8. The CDR3 totals 13 residues. The germline gives CDR1 DFQATT, CDR2 SNEGSKA (reference sequence).